This T cell receptor beta chain is drawn from a study of blood T cell repertoires in COVID-19. Looking at the study overall: The United States, Italy and Spain supplied acute and convalescent COVID-19 samples.

Produced via immunoSEQ multiplex PCR; TCRdb's table is partial and in-frame only. Of 150,000 to 200,000 clones in the sample, 82% were seen once. The material sequenced was peripheral blood. The receptor was derived from a middle-aged woman with COVID-19, enrolled during active disease.

The CDR3, as DNA: TGTGCCTGGAGTGCTGGCGGCACTGAAGCTTTCTTT. Its protein product is CAWSAGGTEAFF. V is TRBV30 and J is TRBJ1-1; D is unresolved. Trimming pared 1 base from V and 4 bases from J, leaving 7 bases between. The germline V gene has CDR1 GTSNPN and CDR2 SVGIG (reference sequence). The CDR3 loop spans 12 amino acids.